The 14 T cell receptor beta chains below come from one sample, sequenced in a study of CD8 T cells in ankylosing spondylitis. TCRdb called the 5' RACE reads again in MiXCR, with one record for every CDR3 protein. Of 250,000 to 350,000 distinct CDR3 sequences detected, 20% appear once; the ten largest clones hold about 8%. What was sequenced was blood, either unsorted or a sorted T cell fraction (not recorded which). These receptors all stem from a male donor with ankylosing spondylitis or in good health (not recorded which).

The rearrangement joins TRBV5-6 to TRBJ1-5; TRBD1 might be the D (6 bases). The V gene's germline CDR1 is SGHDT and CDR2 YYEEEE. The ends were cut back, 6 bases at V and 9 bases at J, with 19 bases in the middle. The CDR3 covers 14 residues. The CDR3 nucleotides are TGTGCCAGCACGCCCCGCGGGGGGCAGAGGCCCCAGCATTTT. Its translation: CASTPRGGQRPQHF.

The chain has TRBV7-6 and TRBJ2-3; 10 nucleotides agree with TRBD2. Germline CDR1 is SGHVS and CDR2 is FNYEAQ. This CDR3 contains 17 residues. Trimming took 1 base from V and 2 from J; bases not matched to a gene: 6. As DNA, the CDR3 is TGTGCCAGCAGCTTAGGAGTTCTAGCGGGGGTCACAGATACGCAGTATTTT. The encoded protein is CASSLGVLAGVTDTQYF. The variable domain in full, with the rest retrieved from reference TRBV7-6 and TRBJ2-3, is GAGVSQSPRYKVTKRGQDVALRCDPISGHVSLYWYRQALGQGPEFLTYFNYEAQQDKSGLPNDRFSAERPEGSISTLTIQRTEQRDSAMYRCASSLGVLAGVTDTQYFGPGTRLTVL.

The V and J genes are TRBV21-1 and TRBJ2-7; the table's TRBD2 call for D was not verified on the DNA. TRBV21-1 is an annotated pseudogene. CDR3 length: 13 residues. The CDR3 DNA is TGTGCCAGCAGCAAAGGTTGCGGGTGTGAGCAGTACGTC. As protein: CASSKGCGCEQYV.

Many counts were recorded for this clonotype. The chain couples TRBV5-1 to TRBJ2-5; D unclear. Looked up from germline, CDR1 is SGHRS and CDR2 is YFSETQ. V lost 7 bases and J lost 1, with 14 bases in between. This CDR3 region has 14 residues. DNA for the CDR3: TGCGCCAGCGAGGCTGGGCCCCGCCAAGAGACCCAGTACTTC. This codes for CASEAGPRQETQYF.

The CDR3 region is CASSHTSGRDYEQYV. DNA of the CDR3: TGTGCCAGCAGCCACACTAGCGGGAGAGACTACGAGCAGTACGTC. V is TRBV5-5 and J is TRBJ2-7; TRBD2 matches at 11 bases. The V segment lost 4 bases and the J segment 3 bases; nucleotides outside the gene matches: 6. Germline CDR1 and CDR2: SGHKS and YYEKEE (reference sequence). The CDR3 totals 15 residues.

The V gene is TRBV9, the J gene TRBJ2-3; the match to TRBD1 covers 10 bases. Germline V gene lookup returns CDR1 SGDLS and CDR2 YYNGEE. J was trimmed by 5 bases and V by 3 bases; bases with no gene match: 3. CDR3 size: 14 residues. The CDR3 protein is CASSAGDRGDTQYF. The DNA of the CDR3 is TGTGCCAGCAGCGCGGGGGACAGGGGAGATACGCAGTATTTT.

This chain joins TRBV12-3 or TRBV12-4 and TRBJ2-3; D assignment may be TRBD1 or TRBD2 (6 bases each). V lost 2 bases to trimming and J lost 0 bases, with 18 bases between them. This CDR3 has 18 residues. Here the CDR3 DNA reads TGTGCCAGCAGTTTATCGGGGGCGGGCACCTCTAGCACAGATACGCAGTATTTT. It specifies CASSLSGAGTSSTDTQYF.

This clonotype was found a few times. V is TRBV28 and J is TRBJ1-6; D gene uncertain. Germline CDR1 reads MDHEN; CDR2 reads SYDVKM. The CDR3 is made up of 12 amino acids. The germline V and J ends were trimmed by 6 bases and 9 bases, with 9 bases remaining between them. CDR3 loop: CASSTVGSPLHF. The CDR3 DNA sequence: TGTGCCAGCAGCACAGTCGGTTCACCCCTCCACTTT.

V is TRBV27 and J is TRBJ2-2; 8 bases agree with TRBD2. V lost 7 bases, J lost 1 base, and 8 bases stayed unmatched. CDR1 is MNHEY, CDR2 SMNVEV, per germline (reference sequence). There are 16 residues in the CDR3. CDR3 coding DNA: TGTGCCAGCAAGAATCTACTAGCGGAGAACACCGGGGAGCTGTTTTTT. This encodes CASKNLLAENTGELFF.

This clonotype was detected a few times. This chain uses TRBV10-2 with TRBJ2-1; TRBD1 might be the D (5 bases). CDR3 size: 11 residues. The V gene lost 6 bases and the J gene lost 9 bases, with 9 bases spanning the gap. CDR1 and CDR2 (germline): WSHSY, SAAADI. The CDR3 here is CASSQGAEQFF. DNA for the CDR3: TGCGCCAGCAGCCAGGGTGCTGAGCAGTTCTTC.

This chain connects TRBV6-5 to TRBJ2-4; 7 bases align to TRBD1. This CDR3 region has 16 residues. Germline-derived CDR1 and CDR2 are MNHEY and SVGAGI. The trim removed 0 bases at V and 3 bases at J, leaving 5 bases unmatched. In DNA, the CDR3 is TGTGCCAGCAGTTACTCGGCACAGGGGAGCAAAAACATTCAGTACTTC. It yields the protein CASSYSAQGSKNIQYF.

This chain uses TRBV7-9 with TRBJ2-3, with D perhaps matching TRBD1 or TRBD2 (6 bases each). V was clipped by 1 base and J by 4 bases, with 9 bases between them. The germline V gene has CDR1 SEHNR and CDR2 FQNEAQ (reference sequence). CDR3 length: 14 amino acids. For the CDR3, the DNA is TGTGCCAGCAGCTTAGAGGGGGGAGCAGATACGCAGTATTTT. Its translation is CASSLEGGADTQYF.

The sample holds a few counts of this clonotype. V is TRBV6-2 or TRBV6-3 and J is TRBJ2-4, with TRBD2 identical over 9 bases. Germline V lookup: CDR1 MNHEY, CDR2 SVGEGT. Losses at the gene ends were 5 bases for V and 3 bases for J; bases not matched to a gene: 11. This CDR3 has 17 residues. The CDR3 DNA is TGTGCCAGCAGTCCCCGGACTAGCGAAGCAGGCAAAAACATTCAGTACTTC. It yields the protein CASSPRTSEAGKNIQYF.

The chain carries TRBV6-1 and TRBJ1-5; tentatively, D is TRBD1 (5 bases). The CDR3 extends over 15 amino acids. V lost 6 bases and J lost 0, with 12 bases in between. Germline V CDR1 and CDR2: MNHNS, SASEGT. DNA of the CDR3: TGTGCCAGCAGAACCGACAGTTATAGCAATCAGCCCCAGCATTTT. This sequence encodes CASRTDSYSNQPQHF.